This TCR beta chain was identified in a study of OX40 agonist ivuxolimab in advanced cancers. V shed 6 bases and J shed 4 bases, with 6 bases lying between them. Germline CDR1 and CDR2: MNHEY and SMNVEV (reference sequence). The CDR3 sequence is 11 residues long. Clones were read by immunoSEQ multiplex PCR, and TCRdb kept only the in-frame ones, dropping some. The profile shows approximately 23,000 clones, 65% to 85% of them singletons. Overall study results and limits: The CD4+ and CD8+ T cells in the blood had expanded clonally by week 6 at 0.1 to 3.0 mg/kg. On average, CD8+ T cells had more expanded clones than CD4+. Low levels of normalized T-cell clonal expansion also appeared in some nonresponders.

A remark on this clone: Its cognate antigen is unknown.

Sequencing was performed on CD4+ or CD8+ T cells sorted from blood, taken in a trial of the OX40 agonist ivuxolimab. This clonotype originated in an adult with an advanced solid tumor such as melanoma, head and neck, liver or kidney cancer. The rearrangement links TRBV27 to TRBJ1-2, with D possibly TRBD1 on 5 matching bases. The CDR3 DNA reads as TGTGCCAGCAGCCAGGGCTATGGCTACACCTTC. It codes for CASSQGYGYTF.